This T cell receptor beta chain was recovered during a study of blood T cell repertoires in COVID-19. Study-wide background: In each case, the material was cDNA or gDNA derived from T cells, B-cell-depleted T cells, or PBMCs.

Generated by immunoSEQ multiplex PCR, the TCRdb table keeps only in-frame clones and is missing some. The sample lists fewer than 50,000 clones, around four fifths occurring once. The CDR3 runs to 17 residues. V was clipped by 3 bases and J by 4 bases; unmatched bases: 12. Per germline, CDR1 GTSNPN and CDR2 SVGIG (reference sequence). While infection was still active, Seattle patients were enrolled and then followed longitudinally. This chain uses TRBV30 with TRBJ1-4; 9 bases are a match to TRBD1. This TCR derives from a man aged 55 to 70 with COVID-19, enrolled during active disease. Specimen: peripheral blood. Here the CDR3 reads CAWRSHPRDRVNEKLFF. In DNA, the CDR3 is TGTGCCTGGAGGTCACACCCCCGGGACAGGGTTAATGAAAAACTGTTTTTT.